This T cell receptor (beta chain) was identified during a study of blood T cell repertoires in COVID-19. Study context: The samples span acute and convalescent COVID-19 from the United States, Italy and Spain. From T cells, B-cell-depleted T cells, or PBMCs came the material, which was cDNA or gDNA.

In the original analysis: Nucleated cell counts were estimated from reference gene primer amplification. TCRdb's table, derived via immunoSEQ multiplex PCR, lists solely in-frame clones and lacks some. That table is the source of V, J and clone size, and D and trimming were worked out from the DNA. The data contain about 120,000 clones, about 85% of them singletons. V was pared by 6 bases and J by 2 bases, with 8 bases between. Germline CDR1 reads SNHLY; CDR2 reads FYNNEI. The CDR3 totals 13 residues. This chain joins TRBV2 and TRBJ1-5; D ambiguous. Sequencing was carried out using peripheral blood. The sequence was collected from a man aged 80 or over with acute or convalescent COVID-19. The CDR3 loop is CASSVIGNQPQHF. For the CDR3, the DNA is TGTGCCAGCAGCGTAATAGGCAATCAGCCCCAGCATTTT.